These 10 T cell receptor beta chains were sequenced from one sample in a study of blood T cell repertoires in COVID-19 (dated by TCRdb to about 2020). Libraries were constructed by the immunoSEQ multiplex PCR assay. The table comes from immuneACCESS by way of TCRdb, which keeps in-frame sequences with V and J called. Part of the clones is missing from these tables; in studies checked, under half for an unresolved V gene and the rest for unknown reasons. The sample table holds about 170,000 clones, of which approximately 91% were seen once. The ten largest clonotypes hold approximately 4.6% of the sample. Sample: peripheral blood. The receptor set was obtained from a man in his late teens or twenties with COVID-19, enrolled during active disease.

This chain connects TRBV18 to TRBJ1-4; tentative D call: TRBD1 (6 bases). Between the trimmed V and J ends, which lost 8 bases and 6 bases, there was a span of 25 bases. CDR3 length equals 17 residues. Looked up from germline, CDR1 is KGHSH and CDR2 is LQKENI. In DNA form, the CDR3 reads TGTGCCAGCGGACACCACAAGGGACAAGACCTCCATGAAAAACTGTTTTTT. Translation gives CASGHHKGQDLHEKLFF. The variable domain in full, with the rest retrieved from reference TRBV18 and TRBJ1-4, is NAGVMQNPRHLVRRRGQEARLRCSPMKGHSHVYWYRQLPEEGLKFMVYLQKENIIDESGMPKERFSAEFPKEGPSILRIQQVVRGDSAAYFCASGHHKGQDLHEKLFFGSGTQLSVL.

The chain links TRBV7-9 to TRBJ2-7; D is uncertain. Trimming removed 5 bases from V and 0 bases from J, with 5 bases in between. The V gene's germline CDR1 is SEHNR and CDR2 FQNEAQ (reference sequence). The CDR3 loop spans 12 amino acids. CDR3 protein: CASSTGSYEQYF. In DNA form, the CDR3 reads TGTGCCAGCAGCACCGGCTCCTACGAGCAGTACTTC.

The chain couples TRBV2 to TRBJ1-2, with D hard to call. The CDR3 is 14 amino acids. Germline V CDR1 and CDR2: SNHLY, FYNNEI. Trimming removed 7 bases from V and 6 bases from J, with 18 bases in between. CDR3 in amino acids: CASKPEQASNGYTF. The CDR3 DNA follows: TGTGCCAGCAAGCCCGAGCAGGCATCAAATGGCTACACCTTC.

The rearrangement uses TRBV11-2 and TRBJ2-7, with 7 positions matching TRBD2. J was trimmed by 2 bases and V by 0 bases; bases with no gene match: 7. The germline V gene encodes CDR1 SGHAT and CDR2 FQNNGV. The CDR3 consists of 16 residues. CDR3 sequence (DNA): TGTGCCAGCAGCTTAGATTGGCTAGCGGTACCCTACGAGCAGTACTTC. Translation gives CASSLDWLAVPYEQYF. The variable domain in full, completed from reference TRBV11-2 and TRBJ2-7, reads EAGVAQSPRYKIIEKRQSVAFWCNPISGHATLYWYQQILGQGPKLLIQFQNNGVVDDSQLPKDRFSAERLKGVDSTLKIQPAKLEDSAVYLCASSLDWLAVPYEQYFGPGTRLTVT.

The chain employs TRBV2 and TRBJ2-7, with D tentatively TRBD2 (6 bases). Per germline, CDR1 SNHLY and CDR2 FYNNEI. This CDR3 is built from 14 residues. The V end lost 2 bases, the J end lost 2 bases, and 10 bases lay between the germline ends. The CDR3 bases are TGTGCCAGCAGTGAATACGGGGAGGCCTACGAGCAGTACTTC. Translating it yields CASSEYGEAYEQYF.

The rearrangement uses TRBV13 and TRBJ2-3; TRBD1 agrees at 9 bases. Trimming took 4 bases from V and 4 from J; bases not matched to a gene: 12. The germline gives CDR1 PRHDT, CDR2 FYEKMQ (reference sequence). The CDR3 is 17 residues long. The CDR3 bases are TGTGCCAGCAGCTACGCGGGTGGGGGACAGGGTGCAGATACGCAGTATTTT. Amino acid sequence: CASSYAGGGQGADTQYF.

The chain has TRBV28 and TRBJ2-7; 9 nucleotides match TRBD2. The germline V gene encodes CDR1 MDHEN and CDR2 SYDVKM. V was clipped by 5 bases and J by 7 bases; unmatched bases: 12. The CDR3 loop spans 15 amino acids. The CDR3 protein is CASSNEASGAREQYF. The CDR3 nucleotides read TGTGCCAGCAGTAATGAGGCTAGCGGGGCCCGGGAGCAGTACTTC.

To note about this clone: Germline is not matched at one junction end, which may reflect a read error. V usage is TRBV14 and J usage is TRBJ1-3; D gene uncertain. The CDR3 totals 15 residues. CDR1 and CDR2 from the germline V gene are SGHDN and FVKESK. The CDR3 protein is CASSQQAFSGTTIYF. CDR3 in DNA: TGTGCCAGCAGCCAGCAGGCCTTCTCTGGAACCACCATATATTTT.

CDR3 in amino acids: CASSLFPGQVDYEQYF. The CDR3, as DNA: TGTGCCAGCAGCTTATTTCCGGGACAGGTTGACTACGAGCAGTACTTC. This chain uses TRBV11-3 with TRBJ2-7, with 8 bases aligning to TRBD1. The junction had 9 bases not matched to a gene; V was cut back by 2 bases and J by 3 bases. The CDR3 has 16 residues. The germline gives CDR1 SGHNT, CDR2 YENEEA.

The chain is built from TRBV27 and TRBJ2-7; D unclear. CDR1 is MNHEY and CDR2 is SMNVEV in the germline V gene (reference sequence). The CDR3 runs 14 residues. Trimming removed 3 bases from V and 0 bases from J, with 9 bases in between. Written as DNA, the CDR3 is TGTGCCAGCAGTTTTCAGTGGTCCTCCTACGAGCAGTACTTC. This gives the protein CASSFQWSSYEQYF.